This T cell receptor (beta chain) was captured in a study of blood T cell repertoires in COVID-19 (dated by TCRdb to 2020 to 2022). Regarding the research as a whole: The collaborator samples originated in the United States, Italy and Spain and spanned the acute and convalescent phases of COVID-19. The prospective study material was composed of cDNA or gDNA derived from T cells, B-cell-depleted T cells, or PBMCs. Deeply sampled blood TCRbeta repertoires from subjects exposed to, actively infected with, or recovered from COVID-19 were included in the dataset. The repertoires were released in a freely available public database meant as a resource for research on the immune response to SARS-CoV-2. The samples were drawn from two sources: the first 160 participants of the ongoing ImmuneRACE study, and 1,254 subjects contributed by 6 global collaborators. Sample metadata almost always included a de-identified subject ID, COVID-19 status, age in years and sex. Where available, HLA class I and class II types were obtained from metadata supplied by the sample provider rather than from assay-based typing.

The immunoSEQ Assay, a bias-controlled multiplex PCR, was used to amplify TCRbeta CDR3 regions from genomic DNA. The paper's data handling went like this. The number of nucleated cells in each sample was estimated from the amplification of reference gene primers within the assay. To quantify the absolute abundance of each unique TCRbeta CDR3 rearrangement, sequence reads were collapsed and filtered. For each sample, productive Simpson clonality was calculated by taking the square root of Simpson's diversity index across productive rearrangements. TCRdb obtained this table from immuneACCESS and retained in-frame rearrangements with V and J assigned. These tables miss some clones; where compared with another copy, unresolved V genes account for less than half of the shortfall, and the remainder is unexplained. V and J calls and clone size are copied from that table; D and trimming were computed from the DNA. A total of under 200,000 clones appear in this sample, around 88% of them only once. Of the sample, about 3.6% is held by the ten largest clones.

Note on this clone: This clone's antigen is unknown. The DNA is omitted, as the CDR3 cannot be located on it reliably, and the CDR3 follows TCRdb's listing.

Enrolling through a virtual design, the prospective study's participants ranged in age from roughly 18 to 89 years and lived across roughly 24 United States geographic areas. Cohort assignment in the prospective study relied on participant-reported clinical history from a screening survey and a study questionnaire. Each participant in the prospective study had whole blood, serum and a nasopharyngeal or oropharyngeal swab collected by mobile phlebotomists. Additional blood draws and questionnaires over a 2-month period could optionally be provided by prospective study participants. Before DNA extraction, blood samples from the prospective study were shipped at room temperature or frozen. The paper's findings and limits, for the study overall: How much clinical and demographic metadata was included differed by source and by participant, and the metadata was provided uncurated.

The sample consisted of PBMCs or T cells enriched from blood (not recorded which). The clonotype originates from a woman in her forties or fifties in a cohort exposed to, infected with or recovered from COVID-19 (not recorded which).

CDR3 sequence: CASSFGPGDGSGDEQYF. The rearranged chain carries TRBV7-6 and TRBJ2-7; the table gives TRBD1 as D, unverified against the DNA. According to the germline V gene, CDR1 reads SGHVS and CDR2 reads FNYEAQ. Including cysteine and phenylalanine, the CDR3 has 17 amino acids.